The 7 T cell receptor beta chains below all came from one sample that was sequenced in a study of T-cell reconstitution after alpha-beta-depleted transplantation in children. For TCRbeta, the library was prepared with unique molecular identifiers. TCRdb reanalysed the PCR reads using MiXCR and keeps one entry per CDR3 protein. In the table there are around 580,000 distinct CDR3 sequences, 23% of which are singletons. The sequencing here drew on PBMCs, mostly from graft donor cells, taken 360 days after TCRalphabeta/CD19-depleted stem cell transplant. Receptors were obtained from a boy younger than two who had a stem cell transplant for acute myeloid leukemia, so the T cells may come from the graft donor.

This clonotype showed up many times. J is TRBJ2-1 and V is TRBV6-5; D is undetermined. CDR1 is MNHEY, CDR2 SVGAGI, per germline. V was clipped by 0 bases and J by 2 bases, with 8 bases between them. The CDR3 extends over 15 amino acids. CDR3 in DNA: TGTGCCAGCAGTTACTCGAGGTACCCCTACAATGAGCAGTTCTTC. It yields the protein CASSYSRYPYNEQFF.

The V and J genes are TRBV7-8 and TRBJ2-6; TRBD1 might be the D (6 bases). The CDR3 has 18 amino acids. V lost 0 bases to trimming and J lost 0 bases, with 12 bases between them. Germline lookup yields CDR1 SGHVS and CDR2 FQNEAQ. The CDR3 coding sequence is TGTGCCAGCAGCTTAGCCCCGGGACATCACTCTGGGGCCAACGTCCTGACTTTC. It encodes CASSLAPGHHSGANVLTF.

This clonotype was counted a single time. J is TRBJ2-1 and V is TRBV24-1; D ambiguous. The germline V and J ends were trimmed by 2 bases and 0 bases, with 10 bases remaining between them. From germline, CDR1 is KGHDR and CDR2 SFDVKD. The CDR3 is 16 residues long. CDR3 in amino acids: CATSDSPPGSYNEQFF. CDR3 nucleotide sequence: TGTGCCACCAGTGATTCCCCGCCGGGCTCCTACAATGAGCAGTTCTTC.

The V call is TRBV6-5, the J call TRBJ1-6; 7 bases fit TRBD1. CDR1 and CDR2 (germline): MNHEY, SVGAGI. The ends lost 2 bases at V and 7 bases at J; junction bases unmatched: 5. The CDR3 is 15 amino acids. As DNA, the CDR3 is TGTGCCAGCAGTTACCTGGACAGGACGAATTCACCCCTCCACTTT. It is translated as CASSYLDRTNSPLHF.

There are many counts of this clonotype. The rearrangement joins TRBV5-1 to TRBJ1-2, with 7 bases lining up with TRBD1. Germline V gene data show CDR1 as SGHRS and CDR2 as YFSETQ. CDR3 length: 16 amino acids. V trimming: 4 bases; J trimming: 1 base; junction bases outside the gene matches: 10. This CDR3 is CASSPGPGQFNYGYTF. The CDR3 nucleotides are TGCGCCAGCAGCCCCGGCCCGGGACAGTTTAACTATGGCTACACCTTC.

This clonotype came up a few times. V is TRBV6-5 and J is TRBJ2-5; D is unclear. Trimming took 5 bases from V and 6 from J, leaving 7 bases between them. The CDR3 runs to 11 residues. Germline V gives CDR1 MNHEY, CDR2 SVGAGI. The CDR3 DNA is TGTGCCAGCAGTCGAGACAAGACCCAGTACTTC. This codes for CASSRDKTQYF.

The rearrangement uses TRBV10-3 and TRBJ2-7; D might be TRBD1 or TRBD2, each matching 5 bases. CDR1 is ENHRY and CDR2 is SYGVKD in the germline V gene. V lost 8 bases and J 2 bases, leaving 10 bases between the germline ends. The CDR3 is 12 residues long. The DNA of the CDR3 is TGTGCCATCCGGGACGGAACCTACGAGCAGTACTTC. Translating it yields CAIRDGTYEQYF.